These 2 T cell receptor beta chains originate from one sample sequenced in a study of T cell clonality in common variable immunodeficiency. Study conclusions and caveats: Common variable immunodeficiency TCR beta sequences reportedly had fewer deletions and N-nucleotide insertions.

This table comes from immunoSEQ multiplex PCR, and its TCRdb copy is limited to in-frame clones, with some not included. Recorded here are about 31,000 clones, none singletons. These receptors' antigens are unknown. The source material was peripheral blood mononuclear cells. Source of these receptors: a human donor with common variable immunodeficiency.

This clone turned up a few times. The DNA ends 3 residues before the CDR3 does, and the rest of the CDR3 is filled in from the germline J gene. This sequence joins TRBV30 and TRBJ1-2; D gene ambiguous. Per the germline V gene, CDR1 is GTSNPN and CDR2 is SVGIG (reference sequence). CDR3 length: 15 residues. The V and J ends lost 5 bases and 4 bases respectively, with 20 bases between them. CDR3 residues: CAWSFNAVYSYGYTF. The part of the CDR3 DNA that was read is TGTGCCTGGTCTTTTAACGCTGTTTATAGCTATGGC.

This clone was seen a few times. The read ends 3 residues early relative to the CDR3; the germline J gene fills the gap. This chain joins TRBV5-1 and TRBJ2-7; TRBD2 agrees at 11 bases. The CDR3 runs 18 residues. The germline V gene encodes CDR1 SGHRS and CDR2 YFSETQ. The V and J ends lost 0 bases and 0 bases, in that order; junction bases with no gene match: 8. CDR3 DNA (partial): TGCGCCAGCAGCTTGGGTCTGCCAGGGACTAGCGGCTCCTACGAG. Translation gives CASSLGLPGTSGSYE. The complete CDR3 reads CASSLGLPGTSGSYEQYF.